This entry lists 20 T cell receptor beta chains sequenced from one sample in a study of T cell changes during pregnancy in multiple sclerosis. Sequencing used immunoSEQ multiplex PCR; TCRdb keeps in-frame clones, though not all of them. The profile shows tens of thousands of clones, 89% of them singletons. Material: CD4+ T cells from peripheral blood mononuclear cells, obtained in the first trimester of pregnancy. The receptors were sampled from a female donor with multiple sclerosis, enrolled in a pregnancy study.

This clone was observed a few times. CDR3 amino acids: CASTGTGNTYEQYF. CDR3 nucleotide sequence: TGCGCCAGCACCGGGACAGGGAACACCTACGAGCAGTACTTC. The chain couples TRBV10-2 to TRBJ2-7; 9 bases agree with TRBD1. The CDR3 length is 14 residues. Germline V gene lookup returns CDR1 WSHSY and CDR2 SAAADI. The J segment lost 2 bases and the V segment lost 7 bases, leaving 6 bases of the junction unmatched.

The DNA of the CDR3 is TGTGCCTGGAGTGACGGGGGGACTGAAGCTTTCTTT. Protein: CAWSDGGTEAFF. The V call is TRBV30, the J call TRBJ1-1; a possible D gene is TRBD1 (5 bases). Germline CDR1 is GTSNPN and CDR2 is SVGIG (reference sequence). The CDR3 extends over 12 amino acids. V lost 1 base to trimming and J lost 5 bases, with 8 bases between them. Based on the CDR3 plus reference TRBV30 and TRBJ1-1, the full variable domain is SQTIHQWPATLVQPVGSPLSLECTVEGTSNPNLYWYRQAAGRGLQLLFYSVGIGQISSEVPQNLSASRPQDRQFILSSKKLLLSDSGFYLCAWSDGGTEAFFGQGTRLTVV.

The genes are TRBV11-3 and TRBJ2-1; 8 nucleotides align to TRBD2. V trimming: 1 base; J trimming: 7 bases; junction bases outside the gene matches: 9. The CDR3 has 16 residues. The germline V gene has CDR1 SGHNT and CDR2 YENEEA. For the CDR3, the DNA is TGTGCCAGCAGCTTAGGGTCAGCGGGAGTTTTGAATGAGCAGTTCTTC. Amino acids: CASSLGSAGVLNEQFF. Full variable domain (outside the CDR3, taken from reference TRBV11-3 and TRBJ2-1): EAGVVQSPRYKIIEKKQPVAFWCNPISGHNTLYWYLQNLGQGPELLIRYENEEAVDDSQLPKDRFSAERLKGVDSTLKIQPAELGDSAVYLCASSLGSAGVLNEQFFGPGTRLTVL.

The chain couples TRBV6-6 to TRBJ2-7; D unclear. The CDR3 has 16 residues. From germline, CDR1 is MNHNY and CDR2 SVGAGI (reference sequence). Trimming left V 3 bases short and J 0 bases short, with 15 bases between. In DNA form, the CDR3 reads TGTGCCAGCAGTTATGCACGCAGGTACAGCTCCTACGAGCAGTACTTC. Translation gives CASSYARRYSSYEQYF.

The rearrangement joins TRBV6-6 to TRBJ2-7; D ambiguous. In germline, CDR1 is MNHNY, CDR2 SVGAGI (reference sequence). Trimming cost V 6 bases and J 0 bases, with 6 bases left between them. This CDR3 contains 12 residues. CDR3 coding DNA: TGTGCCAGCAGAGCCGTCTCCTACGAGCAGTACTTC. Its protein product is CASRAVSYEQYF.

This chain joins TRBV28 and TRBJ2-7, with 13 bases lining up with TRBD2. V was pared by 4 bases and J by 3 bases, with 12 bases of the junction left unmatched. Per germline, CDR1 MDHEN and CDR2 SYDVKM. The CDR3 has 18 amino acids. CDR3 sequence (DNA): TGTGCCAGCAGTTCTCCCGGACTAGCGGGAGTCGCCCTCTACGAGCAGTACTTC. Its protein is CASSSPGLAGVALYEQYF.

The chain couples TRBV18 to TRBJ2-1, with D uncertain. This CDR3 is 14 amino acids long. Trimming shortened V by 3 bases and J by 9 bases, and 15 bases separated the two germline ends. The germline gives CDR1 KGHSH, CDR2 LQKENI. The CDR3 DNA is TGTGCCAGCTCACCCCCTGGGTCCGACTCTGAGCAGTTCTTC. Translation: CASSPPGSDSEQFF.

The chain couples TRBV7-9 to TRBJ2-1; TRBD2 agrees at 10 bases. Losses at the gene ends were 5 bases for V and 9 bases for J; bases not matched to a gene: 10. CDR1 is SEHNR, CDR2 FQNEAQ, per germline (reference sequence). The CDR3 length is 15 residues. CDR3 protein: CASSPSSGRAREQFF. CDR3 nucleotides: TGTGCCAGCAGCCCCTCCAGCGGGAGGGCCCGTGAGCAGTTCTTC.

CDR3 residues: CASSHTSGGYEQYF. For the CDR3, the DNA is TGCGCCAGCAGCCATACTAGCGGGGGCTACGAGCAGTACTTC. The chain joins TRBV5-1 to TRBJ2-7; 11 bases line up with TRBD2. Per the germline V gene, CDR1 is SGHRS and CDR2 is YFSETQ. V shed 4 bases and J 3 bases; nucleotides not matched to a gene: 3. This CDR3 comprises 14 residues.

The rearrangement links TRBV6-1 to TRBJ2-1; 11 nucleotides line up with TRBD2. Germline values: CDR1 MNHNS, CDR2 SASEGT. This CDR3 has 14 amino acids. After removal of 8 bases from V and 7 bases from J, the junction contained 7 bases not matched to a gene. The CDR3 loop reads CASGSGRANNEQFF. The DNA of the CDR3 is TGTGCCAGCGGTAGCGGGAGGGCTAATAATGAGCAGTTCTTC.

The CDR3 loop reads CASSETSGRAFGANVLTF. In DNA, the CDR3 is TGTGCCAGCAGCGAGACTAGCGGGAGGGCCTTCGGGGCCAACGTCCTGACTTTC. This sequence joins TRBV11-3 and TRBJ2-6, with 14 bases matching TRBD2. The junction had 7 bases not matched to a gene; V was cut back by 5 bases and J by 4 bases. The CDR3 consists of 18 residues. Germline-derived CDR1 and CDR2 are SGHNT and YENEEA.

CDR3 DNA sequence: TGTGCCAGTATAAAGAGGGAAGGGAACACTGAAGCTTTCTTT. Encoded protein: CASIKREGNTEAFF. The rearrangement uses TRBV19 and TRBJ1-1; D gene ambiguous. This CDR3 spans 14 amino acids. V shed 7 bases and J shed 1 base, with 13 bases lying between them. Germline CDR1 is LNHDA and CDR2 is SQIVND (reference sequence).

The J gene is TRBJ2-7, the V gene TRBV18; possible D gene TRBD1, 6 bases. Germline CDR1 and CDR2: KGHSH and LQKENI. V was cut by 3 bases and J by 7 bases, with 16 bases left in between. The CDR3 runs 14 residues. The CDR3 nucleotides are TGTGCCAGCTCACCCCGGGACACCGATCAAGAGCAGTACTTC. Translation gives CASSPRDTDQEQYF. Together with reference TRBV18 and TRBJ2-7, the CDR3 gives the full variable domain: NAGVMQNPRHLVRRRGQEARLRCSPMKGHSHVYWYRQLPEEGLKFMVYLQKENIIDESGMPKERFSAEFPKEGPSILRIQQVVRGDSAAYFCASSPRDTDQEQYFGPGTRLTVT.

The rearrangement joins TRBV2 to TRBJ2-4, with TRBD1 as a possible D gene (5 bases). The CDR3 contains 14 residues. V was cut by 2 bases and J by 7 bases, with 12 bases left in between. Germline V CDR1 and CDR2: SNHLY, FYNNEI. The CDR3 sequence: CASSEWQGRNIQYF. Here the CDR3 DNA reads TGTGCCAGCAGTGAATGGCAGGGTAGGAACATTCAGTACTTC.

V is TRBV7-9 and J is TRBJ1-1, with 9 bases fitting TRBD1. This CDR3 is 12 amino acids long. V gave up 10 bases and J gave up 3 bases; unmatched junction bases: 3. Germline V gene sequence: CDR1 SEHNR, CDR2 FQNEAQ (reference sequence). The CDR3 spells CAIRQGDTEAFF. In nucleotides, the CDR3 is TGTGCCATTCGACAGGGGGACACTGAAGCTTTCTTT.

The V gene is TRBV2, the J gene TRBJ2-1; 9 bases agree with TRBD1. V lost 5 bases and J lost 9; bases outside the gene matches: 8. Germline values: CDR1 SNHLY, CDR2 FYNNEI. The CDR3 is 14 amino acids. In DNA form, the CDR3 reads TGTGCCAGCAGTTCAGAACAGGGGGCGGTTGAGCAGTTCTTC. It encodes CASSSEQGAVEQFF.

This sequence joins TRBV5-1 and TRBJ2-2; tentative D call: TRBD1 (6 bases). Looked up from germline, CDR1 is SGHRS and CDR2 is YFSETQ. This CDR3 has 13 residues. The V and J ends lost 6 bases and 6 bases respectively, with 12 bases between them. This chain's CDR3 is CASNTGTAGELFF. The CDR3 region has the DNA TGCGCCAGCAACACAGGGACGGCCGGGGAGCTGTTTTTT.

V gene TRBV4-1 combines with J gene TRBJ2-2; D possibly corresponds to TRBD1 (6 bases). The V and J ends lost 7 bases and 3 bases respectively, with 21 bases between them. Germline CDR1 and CDR2: MGHRA and YSYEKL. The CDR3 covers 17 residues. CDR3 region: CASNTNQWGPDTGELFF. The DNA of the CDR3 is TGCGCCAGCAACACAAACCAGTGGGGGCCCGACACCGGGGAGCTGTTTTTT.

The V and J genes are TRBV30 and TRBJ1-5; TRBD1 matches 11 bases. Per the germline V gene, CDR1 is GTSNPN and CDR2 is SVGIG (reference sequence). The trim removed 4 bases at V and 3 bases at J, leaving 8 bases unmatched. This CDR3 spans 16 amino acids. CDR3 DNA sequence: TGTGCCTGGACCCTTACGGGACAGGGGGACAATCAGCCCCAGCATTTT. It translates to CAWTLTGQGDNQPQHF.

The J gene is TRBJ2-5, the V gene TRBV2; weak D call: TRBD2 (5 bases). The CDR3 is 14 amino acids. Germline V CDR1 and CDR2: SNHLY, FYNNEI. V was shortened by 2 bases and J by 6 bases, with 13 bases between the two germline ends. The CDR3 loop reads CASSELEVRQTQYF. The CDR3, as DNA: TGTGCCAGCAGTGAACTGGAGGTCCGGCAGACCCAGTACTTC.